The 23 T cell receptor beta chains presented below share a single source sample, sequenced in a study of regulatory dendritic cells for organ transplantation. Sorted T cells were CFSE-labeled and cultured more than 4 days with allogeneic regulatory or mature dendritic cells at 1:10. The repertoire was sequenced with immunoSEQ multiplex PCR; TCRdb's copy has only in-frame clones and lacks some. This repertoire shows about 12,000 clones, around 92% found once; its top ten account for roughly 0.22%. Their antigens are not known. The sequenced sample was naive CD8+ T cells from blood cultured with regulatory dendritic cells. Indicated subset: CD45RA+ naive T cells. The receptors were sampled from a human donor in good health.

This sequence joins TRBV7-2 and TRBJ2-5; weak D call: TRBD2 (6 bases). The CDR3 consists of 14 residues. Trimming shortened V by 1 base and J by 1 base, and 7 bases separated the two germline ends. Germline assignment: CDR1 SGHTA and CDR2 FQGNSA. CDR3 sequence (DNA): TGTGCCAGCAGCTTAGAGCGGGCCCAAGAGACCCAGTACTTC. The encoded protein is CASSLERAQETQYF.

This chain connects TRBV19 to TRBJ1-6; D possibly corresponds to TRBD1 (5 bases). Germline V CDR1 and CDR2: LNHDA, SQIVND (reference sequence). The CDR3 length is 13 residues. Trimming removed 7 bases from V and 6 bases from J, with 10 bases in between. CDR3 residues: CASNQGSNSPLHF. CDR3 DNA sequence: TGTGCCAGTAACCAGGGCAGTAATTCACCCCTCCACTTT.

The rearrangement joins TRBV9 to TRBJ2-2, with D maybe TRBD2 (5 bases). The V end lost 4 bases, the J end lost 4 bases, and 11 bases lay between the germline ends. The CDR3 is 14 residues long. CDR1 is SGDLS, CDR2 YYNGEE, per germline. CDR3 DNA: TGTGCCAGCAGCCCCCGCGCGGGCACCGGGGAGCTGTTTTTT. Its protein product is CASSPRAGTGELFF.

The rearrangement links TRBV7-2 to TRBJ2-2, with D uncertain. In germline, CDR1 is SGHTA, CDR2 FQGNSA. This CDR3 spans 13 amino acids. The germline V and J ends were trimmed by 3 bases and 8 bases, with 10 bases remaining between them. The CDR3, as DNA: TGTGCCAGCAGCTTCCCTTTCCTGGGGGAGCTGTTTTTT. Amino acid sequence: CASSFPFLGELFF.

The V call is TRBV5-8, the J call TRBJ2-1; TRBD1 aligns across 9 bases. Trimming removed 0 bases from V and 8 bases from J; junction bases left unmatched: 9. Per the germline V gene, CDR1 is SGHTS and CDR2 is YDEGEE. The CDR3 is made up of 16 amino acids. This CDR3 is CASSLGAGTGNHEQFF. In DNA, the CDR3 is TGTGCCAGCAGCTTGGGAGCCGGGACAGGGAATCATGAGCAGTTCTTC.

The V and J genes are TRBV6-1 and TRBJ2-7; the match to TRBD1 covers 8 bases. The germline CDR1 and CDR2 sequences are MNHNS and SASEGT. The V gene end was trimmed by 2 bases and the J gene end by 3 bases; junction bases not matched to a gene: 9. The CDR3 covers 16 residues. The DNA for the CDR3 is TGTGCCAGCAGTGAACACCGGGACAGGCGTTTCTACGAGCAGTACTTC. Translated: CASSEHRDRRFYEQYF.

This clone was seen once. The V and J genes are TRBV28 and TRBJ2-7; 7 bases agree with TRBD2. The CDR3 extends over 15 amino acids. Trimming removed 11 bases from V and 6 bases from J; junction bases left unmatched: 19. CDR1 is MDHEN and CDR2 is SYDVKM in the germline V gene. The CDR3 region is CAVSNPGRAFSEQYF. The CDR3 DNA sequence: TGTGCCGTATCTAACCCGGGGAGGGCCTTCAGCGAGCAGTACTTC.

The chain couples TRBV5-4 to TRBJ2-7; D gene uncertain. CDR1 and CDR2 from the germline V gene are SGHNT and YYREEE (reference sequence). Trimming shortened V by 4 bases and J by 5 bases, and 10 bases separated the two germline ends. CDR3 length: 12 residues. The CDR3 nucleotides are TGTGCCAGCAGCCCCGGGTCCCACGAGCAGTACTTC. Protein: CASSPGSHEQYF.

The gene calls are TRBV28 and TRBJ1-1, with 9 bases identical to TRBD1. The V gene end was trimmed by 6 bases and the J gene end by 2 bases; junction bases not matched to a gene: 16. The CDR3 contains 18 residues. Germline V lookup: CDR1 MDHEN, CDR2 SYDVKM. CDR3 nucleotide sequence: TGTGCCAGCAGCCGGATTAACAGGGGGCCTCCATTTAACACTGAAGCTTTCTTT. It specifies CASSRINRGPPFNTEAFF.

The chain is built from TRBV15 and TRBJ2-5; a possible D gene is TRBD2 (6 bases). The germline V gene has CDR1 LNHNV and CDR2 YYDKDF (reference sequence). The germline V and J ends were trimmed by 1 base and 4 bases, with 22 bases remaining between them. The CDR3 is made up of 18 amino acids. The CDR3 bases are TGTGCCACCAGCAGAGGCGCCGGCGGGGTCGGTTCGCGAGAGACCCAGTACTTC. Translating it yields CATSRGAGGVGSRETQYF. Based on the CDR3 plus reference TRBV15 and TRBJ2-5, the full variable domain is DAMVIQNPRYQVTQFGKPVTLSCSQTLNHNVMYWYQQKSSQAPKLLFHYYDKDFNNEADTPDNFQSRRPNTSFCFLDIRSPGLGDTAMYLCATSRGAGGVGSRETQYFGPGTRLLVL.

The V and J genes are TRBV2 and TRBJ1-1, with 8 bases lining up with TRBD1. This CDR3 spans 14 amino acids. V shed 11 bases and J 0 bases; nucleotides not matched to a gene: 8. Germline lookup yields CDR1 SNHLY and CDR2 FYNNEI. The CDR3 nucleotides are TGTGCCGGAGCCTGGGACAGGTTGAACACTGAAGCTTTCTTT. Its protein product is CAGAWDRLNTEAFF.

The V gene is TRBV6-5, the J gene TRBJ2-7, with a possible D match to TRBD2 (6 bases). V was shortened by 3 bases and J by 4 bases, with 13 bases between the two germline ends. Germline CDR1 and CDR2: MNHEY and SVGAGI. There are 14 residues in the CDR3. The DNA for the CDR3 is TGTGCCAGCAGTTATGTGGGGGGTGCGTACGAGCAGTACTTC. This sequence encodes CASSYVGGAYEQYF.

The rearrangement joins TRBV6-5 to TRBJ2-7; the D gene is possibly TRBD2 (6 bases). V was cut by 4 bases and J by 1 base, with 11 bases left in between. CDR1 is MNHEY and CDR2 is SVGAGI in the germline V gene. The CDR3 sequence is 14 residues long. This CDR3 is CASSWLGTSYEQYF. In DNA form, the CDR3 reads TGTGCCAGCAGTTGGTTAGGGACTTCCTACGAGCAGTACTTC.

The chain links TRBV6-6 to TRBJ1-5, with no clear D. Trimming cost V 2 bases and J 7 bases, with 6 bases left between them. The CDR3 loop spans 12 amino acids. In germline, CDR1 is MNHNY, CDR2 SVGAGI (reference sequence). Here the CDR3 reads CASSYIRQPQHF. DNA of the CDR3: TGTGCCAGCAGTTACATTCGACAGCCCCAGCATTTT.

V is TRBV4-3 and J is TRBJ1-5; D uncertain. V gave up 0 bases and J gave up 3 bases, with 6 bases separating them. Per the germline V gene, CDR1 is LGHNA and CDR2 is YSLEER. The CDR3 contains 14 residues. The CDR3 DNA follows: TGCGCCAGCAGCCAAGAATGGGACAATCAGCCCCAGCATTTT. Residues: CASSQEWDNQPQHF.

The chain is built from TRBV28 and TRBJ2-7, with D tentatively TRBD2 (6 bases). Germline CDR1 reads MDHEN; CDR2 reads SYDVKM. The V end was cut by 6 bases, the J end by 5 bases, with 20 bases between. The CDR3 runs 15 residues. The CDR3 reads CASSRGKGRGNEQYF. The DNA of the CDR3 is TGTGCCAGCAGCCGGGGGAAGGGGCGCGGGAACGAGCAGTACTTC.

The table lists this clone with a count of one. CDR3 protein: CASSQDPWGARTDTQYF. The DNA for the CDR3 is TGCGCCAGCAGCCAAGATCCTTGGGGGGCTCGCACAGATACGCAGTATTTT. The chain links TRBV4-3 to TRBJ2-3; possibly TRBD1 or TRBD2 for D (6 bases each). Deletions cut 0 bases from V and 1 base from J, with 14 bases between. Germline loops: CDR1 LGHNA, CDR2 YSLEER. This CDR3 has 17 amino acids.

This chain uses TRBV4-1 with TRBJ2-3, with D perhaps assigned TRBD1 or TRBD2 (6 bases each). V was shortened by 0 bases and J by 3 bases, with 16 bases between the two germline ends. The CDR3 loop spans 17 amino acids. The germline V gene has CDR1 MGHRA and CDR2 YSYEKL. DNA of the CDR3: TGCGCCAGCAGCCAAGAGGGGGGCCCCGGAGGTACAGATACGCAGTATTTT. Translated: CASSQEGGPGGTDTQYF.

The genes are TRBV27 and TRBJ1-1; D not resolved. Germline CDR1 MNHEY, CDR2 SMNVEV (reference sequence). Trimming took 5 bases from V and 2 from J, leaving 18 bases between them. The CDR3 covers 16 residues. The CDR3 loop is CASSTNRHNSNTEAFF. The DNA of the CDR3 is TGTGCCAGCAGTACGAACCGACACAACTCCAACACTGAAGCTTTCTTT.

The V call is TRBV28, the J call TRBJ1-1; D ambiguous. The V end was cut by 3 bases, the J end by 0 bases, with 11 bases between. The V gene's germline CDR1 is MDHEN and CDR2 SYDVKM. This CDR3 contains 15 residues. The CDR3, as DNA: TGTGCCAGCAGTTTTTGGTCCCCGATGAACACTGAAGCTTTCTTT. It encodes CASSFWSPMNTEAFF.

A few counts support this clone. This chain connects TRBV6-1 to TRBJ1-5; TRBD1 matches 9 bases. Looked up from germline, CDR1 is MNHNS and CDR2 is SASEGT. The CDR3 is 16 amino acids. Unmatched junction bases numbered 8, after V lost 4 bases and J lost 4 bases. The CDR3 sequence is CASSAARQGENQPQHF. CDR3 bases: TGTGCCAGCAGTGCGGCGCGACAGGGGGAAAATCAGCCCCAGCATTTT.

The rearrangement links TRBV27 to TRBJ2-1; perhaps D is TRBD1 or TRBD2 (5 bases each). The CDR3 spans 12 residues. CDR1 MNHEY and CDR2 SMNVEV come from the germline V gene (reference sequence). Trimming took 3 bases from V and 13 from J, leaving 13 bases between them. DNA for the CDR3: TGTGCCAGCAGTTTGGTCAGCGGACACCAGTTCTTC. The encoded protein is CASSLVSGHQFF.

This clone was seen once. The chain recombines TRBV6-4 with TRBJ2-3; the match to TRBD2 covers 8 bases. With 0 bases clipped from V and 5 bases from J, the junction kept 10 bases outside the gene matches. Germline-derived CDR1 and CDR2 are MRHNA and SNTAGT. The CDR3 extends over 17 amino acids. DNA for the CDR3: TGTGCCAGCAGTGACTCGACCGGGGGGGCCCGGATAGATACGCAGTATTTT. Residues: CASSDSTGGARIDTQYF.